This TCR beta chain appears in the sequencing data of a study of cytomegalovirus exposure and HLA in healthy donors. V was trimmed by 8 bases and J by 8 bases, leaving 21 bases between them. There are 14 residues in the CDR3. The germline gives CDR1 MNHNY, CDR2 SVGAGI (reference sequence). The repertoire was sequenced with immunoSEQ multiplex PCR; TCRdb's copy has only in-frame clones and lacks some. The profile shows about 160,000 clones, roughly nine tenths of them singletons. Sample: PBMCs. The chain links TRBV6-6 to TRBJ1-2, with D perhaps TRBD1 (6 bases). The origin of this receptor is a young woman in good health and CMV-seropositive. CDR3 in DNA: TGTGCCAGCGGGGGCCCTGCAGGGTTGGAGGGCTACACCTTC. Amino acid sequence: CASGGPAGLEGYTF.